Below, 30 T cell receptor beta chains from the same sample are listed, as sequenced in a study of Graves' ophthalmopathy and Graves' hyperthyroidism. The study amplified TCR beta CDR3 regions using RNA transcripts. The first round was an RT-PCR with HTBI primers, and the second round was a multiplex PCR. Using its own MiXCR run on the multiplex PCR reads, TCRdb lists one record per CDR3 protein. This table holds around 600,000 distinct CDR3 sequences, about two fifths found once. Sequencing was performed on peripheral blood. The receptors derive from an adult man with Graves' ophthalmopathy.

The table lists this clonotype with many counts. This sequence joins TRBV10-3 and TRBJ2-7, with TRBD2 identical over 9 bases. The V segment lost 4 bases and the J segment 5 bases; nucleotides outside the gene matches: 9. CDR3 length: 15 amino acids. The V gene's germline CDR1 is ENHRY and CDR2 SYGVKD. This CDR3 is CAISGGGVSYDEQYF. The CDR3 coding sequence is TGTGCCATCAGTGGCGGGGGGGTTAGTTACGACGAGCAGTACTTC.

Regarding this clonotype: One base away lies a much larger clone, so this may be a sequencing read error. V is TRBV25-1 and J is TRBJ2-7; 9 nucleotides match TRBD1. J lost 5 bases, V lost 4 bases, and 3 bases had no gene match. There are 13 residues in the CDR3. The germline V gene encodes CDR1 MGHDK and CDR2 SYGVNS. CDR3 coding DNA: TGTGCCAGCAGTGGAGGGACAGGGAACGAGCAGTACTTC. Translated: CASSGGTGNEQYF.

This clonotype was seen many times. This chain joins TRBV7-8 and TRBJ2-7; D tentatively fits TRBD1 or TRBD2 (5 bases each). Trimming cost V 2 bases and J 1 base, with 9 bases left between them. The CDR3 spans 14 residues. Germline lookup yields CDR1 SGHVS and CDR2 FQNEAQ. The CDR3 DNA sequence: TGTGCCAGCAGCTTACCGGGACGGTCCTACGAGCAGTACTTC. As protein: CASSLPGRSYEQYF.

This clonotype has ten or more counts. The chain has TRBV2 and TRBJ1-4; D remains unclear. Germline assignment: CDR1 SNHLY and CDR2 FYNNEI. CDR3 length equals 12 residues. V lost 0 bases to trimming and J lost 7 bases, with 3 bases between them. The CDR3: CASSEAREKLFF. DNA of the CDR3: TGTGCCAGCAGTGAAGCGCGTGAAAAACTGTTTTTT.

Many counts were recorded for this clonotype. V gene TRBV20-1 combines with J gene TRBJ2-5, with D hard to call. The CDR3 is made up of 13 amino acids. Per germline, CDR1 DFQATT and CDR2 SNEGSKA (reference sequence). V was clipped by 3 bases and J by 1 base, with 9 bases between them. CDR3 DNA: TGCAGTGCTAGCCGGACGGCCCAAGAGACCCAGTACTTC. Protein: CSASRTAQETQYF.

Ten or more counts support this clonotype. V gene TRBV7-8 combines with J gene TRBJ2-5, with no clear D. CDR3 size: 18 residues. With 7 bases removed from V and 1 base from J, the gap between germline ends came to 25 bases. Germline V gene sequence: CDR1 SGHVS, CDR2 FQNEAQ. CDR3 loop: CASTITRRLQSLQETQYF. In DNA form, the CDR3 reads TGTGCCAGCACCATCACCCGGAGACTGCAGTCGCTCCAAGAGACCCAGTACTTC.

This sequence joins TRBV20-1 and TRBJ2-5, with TRBD2 matching 7 bases. The CDR3 is 15 amino acids. V lost 0 bases to trimming and J lost 0 bases; unmatched junction nucleotides: 4. The germline V gene encodes CDR1 DFQATT and CDR2 SNEGSKA (reference sequence). The CDR3 sequence: CSARDGGGDQETQYF. The CDR3 DNA sequence: TGCAGTGCTAGAGATGGGGGGGGGGACCAAGAGACCCAGTACTTC.

This rearrangement joins TRBV7-9 to TRBJ2-3, with D unclear. V lost 5 bases and J lost 2, with 14 bases in between. Germline V gene sequence: CDR1 SEHNR, CDR2 FQNEAQ (reference sequence). The CDR3 has 15 residues. The CDR3 reads CASSGGRFDTDTQYF. As DNA, the CDR3 is TGTGCCAGCAGCGGTGGCAGGTTCGACACAGATACGCAGTATTTT.

The V gene is TRBV7-9, the J gene TRBJ2-7; perhaps TRBD1 as D (6 bases). CDR3 length: 16 residues. With 5 bases removed from V and 3 bases from J, the gap between germline ends came to 20 bases. Germline-derived CDR1 and CDR2 are SEHNR and FQNEAQ (reference sequence). In DNA form, the CDR3 reads TGTGCCAGCAGCCCCATCCCCGGGACACTAGACTACGAGCAGTACTTC. Protein product: CASSPIPGTLDYEQYF. Using reference TRBV7-9 and TRBJ2-7 for the parts outside the CDR3, the full variable domain is DTGVSQNPRHKITKRGQNVTFRCDPISEHNRLYWYRQTLGQGPEFLTYFQNEAQLEKSRLLSDRFSAERPKGSFSTLEIQRTEQGDSAMYLCASSPIPGTLDYEQYFGPGTRLTVT.

The sample holds many counts of this clonotype. The rearrangement links TRBV19 to TRBJ2-5; 8 positions match TRBD1. V shed 3 bases, J shed 5 bases, and the junction held 5 bases outside the gene matches. CDR1 is LNHDA, CDR2 SQIVND, per germline (reference sequence). The CDR3 has 14 residues. In DNA, the CDR3 is TGTGCCAGTAGTATTGGACAGGGAGCGGAGACCCAGTACTTC. Its protein is CASSIGQGAETQYF.

This clonotype was detected many times. The rearrangement joins TRBV19 to TRBJ2-6, with TRBD1 as a possible D gene (6 bases). V was clipped by 8 bases and J by 2 bases, with 13 bases between them. The CDR3 sequence is 15 residues long. From germline, CDR1 is LNHDA and CDR2 SQIVND (reference sequence). The CDR3 is CASGRGGTGANVLTF. Here the CDR3 DNA reads TGTGCCAGTGGAAGAGGGGGAACTGGGGCCAACGTCCTGACTTTC.

This clonotype has just a few counts. The chain joins TRBV7-9 to TRBJ1-5; 7 bases are shared with TRBD1. This CDR3 region has 16 residues. CDR1 is SEHNR and CDR2 is FQNEAQ in the germline V gene (reference sequence). V trimming: 5 bases; J trimming: 0 bases; junction bases outside the gene matches: 7. For the CDR3, the DNA is TGTGCCAGCAGCCCCGGGACAGCCTATAGCAATCAGCCCCAGCATTTT. Translating it yields CASSPGTAYSNQPQHF.

This sequence joins TRBV2 and TRBJ1-5; perhaps TRBD1 as D (5 bases). Deletions cut 4 bases from V and 1 base from J, with 20 bases between. The germline V gene has CDR1 SNHLY and CDR2 FYNNEI. The length of the CDR3 is 18 residues. The CDR3 region is CASSVARELERSNQPQHF. The CDR3 DNA reads as TGTGCCAGCAGTGTCGCCAGGGAGTTGGAGAGGAGCAATCAGCCCCAGCATTTT. The variable domain in full, completed from reference TRBV2 and TRBJ1-5, reads EPEVTQTPSHQVTQMGQEVILRCVPISNHLYFYWYRQILGQKVEFLVSFYNNEISEKSEIFDDQFSVERPDGSNFTLKIRSTKLEDSAMYFCASSVARELERSNQPQHFGDGTRLSIL.

The chain is built from TRBV10-1 and TRBJ1-5; TRBD1 aligns across 12 bases. The CDR3 totals 13 residues. With 10 bases clipped from V and 6 bases from J, the junction kept 4 bases outside the gene matches. From germline, CDR1 is WNHNN and CDR2 SYGVQD (reference sequence). The CDR3 DNA follows: TGCGCCATCGGGACAGGGGGCGGTCAGCCCCAGCATTTT. Protein product: CAIGTGGGQPQHF.

This clonotype was observed a few times. The chain links TRBV11-2 to TRBJ2-5; 7 nucleotides align to TRBD2. Trimming cost V 0 bases and J 4 bases; bases outside gene matches: 5. The germline gives CDR1 SGHAT, CDR2 FQNNGV. This CDR3 comprises 15 residues. The CDR3 is CASSLDGEGRETQYF. The CDR3 DNA reads as TGTGCCAGCAGCTTAGATGGGGAGGGTCGAGAGACCCAGTACTTC.

V gene TRBV20-1 combines with J gene TRBJ1-2, with 12 bases aligning to TRBD1. With V trimmed by 7 bases and J by 2 bases, 2 bases remained unmatched. CDR1 is DFQATT and CDR2 is SNEGSKA in the germline V gene (reference sequence). The CDR3 totals 13 residues. The DNA for the CDR3 is TGCAGTGGAGGGACAGGGGGCAACTATGGCTACACCTTC. It yields the protein CSGGTGGNYGYTF.

This clonotype has at least ten counts. J is TRBJ2-2 and V is TRBV7-9; 10 bases map to TRBD2. The CDR3 sequence is 15 residues long. Germline V gene sequence: CDR1 SEHNR, CDR2 FQNEAQ (reference sequence). V lost 4 bases to trimming and J lost 6 bases; unmatched junction nucleotides: 5. The CDR3 sequence: CASSSSGGKSGELFF. The CDR3 DNA is TGTGCCAGCAGCTCTAGCGGGGGAAAATCCGGGGAGCTGTTTTTT.

This clonotype was found many times. This chain joins TRBV7-9 and TRBJ2-5, with D possibly matching TRBD1 (6 bases). The V gene lost 5 bases and the J gene lost 9 bases, with 13 bases spanning the gap. Germline lookup yields CDR1 SEHNR and CDR2 FQNEAQ (reference sequence). The CDR3 loop spans 12 amino acids. CDR3 in DNA: TGTGCCAGCAGCGAGGGACACTCGCCCCAGTACTTC. This codes for CASSEGHSPQYF.

This clonotype has at least ten counts. The CDR3 is CASSLGGTPAYEQYF. For the CDR3, the DNA is TGTGCCAGCAGCTTAGGAGGGACACCCGCCTACGAGCAGTACTTC. This chain joins TRBV11-2 and TRBJ2-7; a weak D match, TRBD1 (6 bases). In germline, CDR1 is SGHAT, CDR2 FQNNGV. Trimming took off 1 base at V and 2 bases at J, with 12 bases between the two ends. The CDR3 consists of 15 residues.

The genes are TRBV7-9 and TRBJ2-7; no firm D call. Germline V gene lookup returns CDR1 SEHNR and CDR2 FQNEAQ (reference sequence). Trimming removed 1 base at V and 0 bases at J, with 7 bases between. CDR3 size: 14 residues. CDR3 sequence reads: CASSLGETSYEQYF. The CDR3 DNA follows: TGTGCCAGCAGCTTAGGTGAAACCTCCTACGAGCAGTACTTC.

Worth noting for this clonotype: One junction end does not reproduce the germline sequence, and a read error may be involved. The genes are TRBV10-3 and TRBJ1-2; 7 bases are shared with TRBD1. Germline V gene lookup returns CDR1 ENHRY and CDR2 SYGVKD. CDR3 length: 16 residues. CDR3 bases: TGTGCCAGCAGTTACAGTAAGAGGGGGCAGGCCTATGGCTACACCTTC. Residues: CASSYSKRGQAYGYTF.

The CDR3 sequence is CASSPQRNEQFF. Written as DNA, the CDR3 is TGTGCCAGCAGCCCCCAGCGAAATGAGCAGTTCTTC. The rearrangement joins TRBV11-2 to TRBJ2-1; D not resolved. The germline V gene has CDR1 SGHAT and CDR2 FQNNGV. The CDR3 contains 12 residues. Deletions cut 5 bases from V and 7 bases from J, with 9 bases between.

This clonotype was observed a single time. CDR3 sequence (DNA): TGCAGCGTAACTAGCGGGAGGGCCAACGTCCTGACTTTC. Its translation is CSVTSGRANVLTF. The V and J genes are TRBV29-1 and TRBJ2-6, with 10 bases identical to TRBD2. The CDR3 covers 13 residues. Germline-derived CDR1 and CDR2 are SQVTM and ANQGSEA. Germline trimming cut 6 bases from V and 5 bases from J; bases unmatched to any gene: 1. Full variable domain (rest looked up from reference TRBV29-1 and TRBJ2-6): SAVISQKPSRDICQRGTSLTIQCQVDSQVTMMFWYRQQPGQSLTLIATANQGSEATYESGFVIDKFPISRPNLTFSTLTVSNMSPEDSSIYLCSVTSGRANVLTFGAGSRLTVL.

The genes are TRBV5-5 and TRBJ2-3, with D hard to call. The germline V gene has CDR1 SGHKS and CDR2 YYEKEE (reference sequence). With 0 bases removed from V and 1 base from J, the gap between germline ends came to 12 bases. The CDR3 covers 16 residues. CDR3 in amino acids: CASSLEWLVGTDTQYF. The CDR3 bases are TGTGCCAGCAGCTTGGAGTGGCTAGTCGGCACAGATACGCAGTATTTT.

This clonotype was observed at least ten times. This chain connects TRBV9 to TRBJ2-7, with a tentative D call TRBD2 (5 bases). Trimming took 0 bases from V and 4 from J, leaving 14 bases between them. This CDR3 has 15 amino acids. The V gene's germline CDR1 is SGDLS and CDR2 YYNGEE. The CDR3 nucleotides are TGTGCCAGCAGCGTAGGACTGGCGGGTAAATACGAGCAGTACTTC. Translating gives CASSVGLAGKYEQYF.

The V and J genes are TRBV6-1 and TRBJ1-4; TRBD1 agrees at 7 bases. The CDR3 length is 15 residues. Germline V gene sequence: CDR1 MNHNS, CDR2 SASEGT. With V trimmed by 10 bases and J by 12 bases, 20 bases remained unmatched. The CDR3 DNA reads as TGTGCCACTAAGGCGCAGGGGGGGATTTCGGGGGAACTGTTTTTT. Protein product: CATKAQGGISGELFF.

With regard to this clonotype: This CDR3 is missing its conserved last phenylalanine or tryptophan, likely due to a read error. Because the CDR3's place on the DNA is in doubt, the DNA is left out and the CDR3 is given as listed by TCRdb. This chain links TRBV19 with TRBJ1-4; TRBD1 is the table's D call and was not checked against the DNA. Germline values: CDR1 LNHDA, CDR2 SQIVND (reference sequence). The CDR3 comprises 10 residues, both ends counted. The CDR3 region is CASSTGGANY.

This clonotype was observed a single time. This CDR3 reads CASSRLAGLAETQYF. The DNA for the CDR3 is TGCGCCAGCAGCCGGCTAGCGGGGTTGGCAGAGACCCAGTACTTC. The chain joins TRBV4-1 to TRBJ2-5, with 9 positions matching TRBD2. This CDR3 contains 15 residues. Trimming removed 4 bases from V and 4 bases from J; junction bases left unmatched: 7. CDR1 is MGHRA, CDR2 YSYEKL, per germline.

This rearrangement joins TRBV2 to TRBJ1-2, with no clear D. CDR1 and CDR2 (germline): SNHLY, FYNNEI. Trimming stripped 4 bases from V and 4 bases from J, with 13 bases between. The CDR3 has 14 residues. For the CDR3, the DNA is TGTGCCAGCAGTGGTAGGGTCTCTTCCTATGGCTACACCTTC. Protein sequence: CASSGRVSSYGYTF. The variable domain in full, completed from reference TRBV2 and TRBJ1-2, reads EPEVTQTPSHQVTQMGQEVILRCVPISNHLYFYWYRQILGQKVEFLVSFYNNEISEKSEIFDDQFSVERPDGSNFTLKIRSTKLEDSAMYFCASSGRVSSYGYTFGSGTRLTVV.

This clonotype occurred many times. The chain recombines TRBV2 with TRBJ1-1; D call uncertain. The CDR3 contains 11 residues. In germline, CDR1 is SNHLY, CDR2 FYNNEI. Trimming pared 8 bases from V and 2 bases from J, leaving 6 bases between. The CDR3 here is CASGSNTEAFF. The CDR3 DNA follows: TGTGCCAGCGGGAGCAACACTGAAGCTTTCTTT.